Below are 30 T cell receptor beta chains sequenced from a single sample in a study of T cells expressing NK-cell markers (dated by TCRdb to 2018 to 2021). Libraries were built with 5' RACE. Sequencing used an Illumina HiSeq 2000. TCRdb reprocessed the reads, reporting each CDR3 protein sequence once and no DNA. This sample's clone table shows about 460,000 distinct CDR3 sequences. The ten largest clones add up to more than 1.4% of the sample. Sample: blood T cells: a sorted CD56 or NKG2C T cell subset, CD4+ or CD8+ T cells, or bulk PBMC T cells (not recorded which). The receptor source for this set is a woman in her forties or fifties in good health. Donor details come from another sample of the same person, matched by shared clones.

The genes are TRBV20-1 and TRBJ2-3; the TCRdb D gene call, TRBD2, has no DNA to confirm it. The CDR3 contains 15 residues. Germline V gives CDR1 DFQATT, CDR2 SNEGSKA (reference sequence). CDR3 sequence: CSATGTSGSTDTQYF.

The gene calls are TRBV6-1 and TRBJ2-7; TCRdb proposes TRBD2, but this gene call is untestable without DNA. The length of the CDR3 is 15 residues. CDR1 is MNHNS, CDR2 SASEGT, per germline. CDR3 sequence reads: CASSEASGRSRGQYF.

The genes are TRBV11-2 and TRBJ1-4. Germline CDR1 reads SGHAT; CDR2 reads FQNNGV. The CDR3 sequence is 13 residues long. CDR3 residues: CASSLDRMKRLFF.

The CDR3 sequence: CSALSIGRSNQPQHF. The chain couples TRBV20-1 to TRBJ1-5. Germline CDR1 DFQATT, CDR2 SNEGSKA (reference sequence). This CDR3 spans 15 amino acids.

The V gene is TRBV9, the J gene TRBJ1-1; without DNA, the TCRdb call of TRBD1 cannot be checked. Germline lookup yields CDR1 SGDLS and CDR2 YYNGEE. The CDR3 contains 15 residues. The CDR3 sequence: CASSVQGMGYTEAFF.

The chain carries TRBV10-2 and TRBJ2-3. CDR1 and CDR2 from the germline V gene are WSHSY and SAAADI. The CDR3 runs to 12 residues. This CDR3 is CASSVGADTQYF.

This CDR3 reads CATSENPQSREQFF. This rearrangement joins TRBV15 to TRBJ2-1; TCRdb's D call, TRBD1, is unchecked because there is no DNA. CDR1 and CDR2 (germline): LNHNV, YYDKDF (reference sequence). The CDR3 covers 14 residues.

This chain joins TRBV5-1 and TRBJ2-7; TCRdb indicates TRBD1, and absent DNA this call remains unverified. Germline assignment: CDR1 SGHRS and CDR2 YFSETQ. This CDR3 comprises 16 residues. CDR3 protein: CASSSRGGTGAYEQYF.

J is TRBJ2-5 and V is TRBV7-8; no DNA is available, so the TRBD1 call from TCRdb remains unchecked. Looked up from germline, CDR1 is SGHVS and CDR2 is FQNEAQ. The CDR3 has 14 residues. CDR3 protein: CASRVERGTETQYF.

The chain couples TRBV3-1 to TRBJ2-1; as DNA is missing, the TRBD2 call by TCRdb cannot be tested. This CDR3 has 15 residues. Germline CDR1 and CDR2: LGHDT and YNNKEL (reference sequence). This CDR3 reads CASSQAGDPWREQFF.

The V gene is TRBV5-1, the J gene TRBJ2-1; the TCRdb D gene call, TRBD1, has no DNA to confirm it. The V gene's germline CDR1 is SGHRS and CDR2 YFSETQ. The CDR3 totals 13 residues. The CDR3: CASSLADRGEQFF. The variable domain in full, with the rest retrieved from reference TRBV5-1 and TRBJ2-1, is KAGVTQTPRYLIKTRGQQVTLSCSPISGHRSVSWYQQTPGQGLQFLFEYFSETQRNKGNFPGRFSGRQFSNSRSEMNVSTLELGDSALYLCASSLADRGEQFFGPGTRLTVL.

The V gene is TRBV20-1, the J gene TRBJ2-5; TCRdb outputs TRBD1, but without DNA this stays unchecked. Germline assignment: CDR1 DFQATT and CDR2 SNEGSKA (reference sequence). The length of the CDR3 is 15 residues. CDR3 region: CSARLPGQGVETQYF.

The chain employs TRBV9 and TRBJ2-3; there is no DNA to check the TCRdb D call of TRBD2. The germline gives CDR1 SGDLS, CDR2 YYNGEE. The CDR3 runs to 18 residues. The chain's CDR3 is CASSVAGTSGRETDTQYF. Complete variable domain (other parts from reference TRBV9 and TRBJ2-3): DSGVTQTPKHLITATGQRVTLRCSPRSGDLSVYWYQQSLDQGLQFLIQYYNGEERAKGNILERFSAQQFPDLHSELNLSSLELGDSALYFCASSVAGTSGRETDTQYFGPGTRLTVL.

The rearrangement uses TRBV20-1 and TRBJ2-1; TCRdb indicates TRBD2, and absent DNA this call remains unverified. The CDR3 consists of 15 residues. Germline CDR1 is DFQATT and CDR2 is SNEGSKA (reference sequence). The CDR3 spells CSASRLAGGLIEQFF.

CDR3 loop: CASTPSANEQFF. This sequence joins TRBV19 and TRBJ2-1; with no DNA, the TCRdb D assignment of TRBD1 cannot be verified. This CDR3 comprises 12 residues. Looked up from germline, CDR1 is LNHDA and CDR2 is SQIVND (reference sequence). The full variable domain, completed using reference TRBV19 and TRBJ2-1, is DGGITQSPKYLFRKEGQNVTLSCEQNLNHDAMYWYRQDPGQGLRLIYYSQIVNDFQKGDIAEGYSVSREKKESFPLTVTSAQKNPTAFYLCASTPSANEQFFGPGTRLTVL.

V is TRBV14 and J is TRBJ1-1; TCRdb designates TRBD1, a call that cannot be tested without DNA. The CDR3 runs to 14 residues. Germline loops: CDR1 SGHDN, CDR2 FVKESK. The CDR3 is CASSNPGGRLEAFF.

The V call is TRBV2, the J call TRBJ1-5. The germline CDR1 and CDR2 sequences are SNHLY and FYNNEI. CDR3 length equals 15 residues. The CDR3 loop is CASSESDYSNQPQHF.

V and J are TRBV6-2 or TRBV6-3 and TRBJ2-2; TCRdb's assignment of TRBD2 cannot be checked, as there is no DNA. The CDR3 spans 16 residues. The germline gives CDR1 MNHEY, CDR2 SVGEGT. The CDR3 sequence: CASSYTSVTNTGELFF.

This chain links TRBV28 with TRBJ2-1; absent DNA, TCRdb's TRBD2 call cannot be checked. Per germline, CDR1 MDHEN and CDR2 SYDVKM. The CDR3 extends over 18 amino acids. CDR3 in amino acids: CASSLRTWASGRNNEQFF.

The chain joins TRBV5-1 to TRBJ1-6; lacking DNA, the TRBD1 call made by TCRdb goes unchecked. This CDR3 has 15 residues. The germline gives CDR1 SGHRS, CDR2 YFSETQ. The CDR3 protein is CASSLTGQGRSPLHF.

This chain connects TRBV30 to TRBJ2-1; TCRdb's D call of TRBD2 is untestable without DNA. CDR1 and CDR2 (germline): GTSNPN, SVGIG (reference sequence). This CDR3 region has 13 residues. CDR3 amino acids: CAWSRWVAGEQFF.

The gene calls are TRBV11-3 and TRBJ2-1; with no DNA, the TCRdb D assignment of TRBD2 cannot be verified. This CDR3 is 20 amino acids long. Germline V gene sequence: CDR1 SGHNT, CDR2 YENEEA. This CDR3 reads CASSLEGWARGTSGNNEQFF.

The rearrangement links TRBV4-1 to TRBJ2-7; the TCRdb call, TRBD1, lacks DNA for checking. CDR1 MGHRA and CDR2 YSYEKL come from the germline V gene. CDR3 length equals 14 residues. The CDR3 region is CASSQVWAGYEQYF.

CDR3 sequence: CASSLLPGTGDQPQHF. The chain joins TRBV27 to TRBJ1-5; TCRdb calls TRBD1, which cannot be checked without DNA. CDR1 is MNHEY, CDR2 SMNVEV, per germline (reference sequence). CDR3 size: 16 residues.

The chain is built from TRBV11-2 and TRBJ2-5; TCRdb returns TRBD1, unconfirmable since there is no DNA. The CDR3 spans 16 residues. Germline CDR1 and CDR2: SGHAT and FQNNGV. The CDR3 loop is CASSLGADRTGETQYF.

This rearrangement joins TRBV12-3 or TRBV12-4 to TRBJ2-1; TCRdb proposes TRBD2, but this gene call is untestable without DNA. The CDR3 is 14 amino acids. CDR3 loop: CASRSSGLANEQFF.

This chain connects TRBV5-1 to TRBJ2-3; TCRdb gives TRBD2 as the D gene, but with no DNA this cannot be confirmed. In germline, CDR1 is SGHRS, CDR2 YFSETQ. The CDR3 is made up of 14 amino acids. The CDR3 protein is CASSQDTTGDTQYF.

J is TRBJ2-7 and V is TRBV19; TCRdb's D call, TRBD1, is unchecked because there is no DNA. CDR3 size: 12 residues. Germline loops: CDR1 LNHDA, CDR2 SQIVND (reference sequence). CDR3 region: CASSIPGYEQYF.

V is TRBV5-1 and J is TRBJ1-1. Per germline, CDR1 SGHRS and CDR2 YFSETQ. The CDR3 loop spans 11 amino acids. The chain's CDR3 is CASSLNLQAFF.

The gene calls are TRBV4-1 and TRBJ2-3. The length of the CDR3 is 16 residues. Germline V gene lookup returns CDR1 MGHRA and CDR2 YSYEKL. The CDR3 protein is CASSQVWGASTDTQYF.